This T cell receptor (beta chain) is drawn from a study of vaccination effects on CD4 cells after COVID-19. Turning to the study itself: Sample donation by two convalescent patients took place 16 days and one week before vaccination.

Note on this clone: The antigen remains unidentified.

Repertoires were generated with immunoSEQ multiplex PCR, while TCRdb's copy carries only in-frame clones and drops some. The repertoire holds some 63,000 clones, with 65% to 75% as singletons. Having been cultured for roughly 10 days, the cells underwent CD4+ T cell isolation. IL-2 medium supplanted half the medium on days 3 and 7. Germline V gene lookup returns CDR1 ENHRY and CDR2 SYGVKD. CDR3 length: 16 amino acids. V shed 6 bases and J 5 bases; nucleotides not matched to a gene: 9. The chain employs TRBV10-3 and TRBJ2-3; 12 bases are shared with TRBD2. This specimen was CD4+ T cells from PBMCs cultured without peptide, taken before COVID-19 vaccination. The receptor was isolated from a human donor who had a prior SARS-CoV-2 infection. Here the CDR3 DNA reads TGTGCCATCAGCCCTACTAGCGGGGGGACTGGAGATACGCAGTATTTT. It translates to CAISPTSGGTGDTQYF.